This T cell receptor beta chain is from a study of Ad26.COV2.S vaccination and SARS-CoV-2 variants. Comment on this clone: Its antigen is as yet unknown.

Germline CDR1 is LNHDA and CDR2 is SQIVND (reference sequence). This CDR3 is 15 amino acids long. Trimming took 7 bases from V and 3 from J, leaving 18 bases between them. Produced via immunoSEQ multiplex PCR; TCRdb's table is partial and in-frame only. The table has some 640,000 clones, roughly 90% seen once. Treatment noted: roughly 18 received Ad26.COV2.S at low or high dose, single or two shots; about 5 received placebo; per-sample allocation not given. Samples analyzed were those drawn on day 63 after the first vaccine or placebo injection. Study-wide results and caveats: Placebo and vaccine recipients had non-spike TCR breadth that was similar.

The sequence came from a person between 18 and 65 years old who received the Ad26.COV2.S COVID-19 vaccine or a placebo. The V and J genes are TRBV19 and TRBJ1-1, with a tentative D call TRBD1 (6 bases). Sequenced material: peripheral blood, taken in a trial of Ad26.COV2.S vaccine versus placebo. The CDR3 protein is CASNPLQGLHTEAFF. The CDR3, as DNA: TGTGCCAGTAACCCCCTCCAGGGGCTGCACACTGAAGCTTTCTTT.